A selection of T cell receptor beta chains follows, all from one sample in a study of beta chain features in type 1 diabetes. Sequenced by immunoSEQ multiplex PCR; TCRdb stores in-frame clones only, minus some. The profile shows about 120,000 clones, about a sixth of them singletons. What was sequenced was central memory CD4+ T cells from blood. The receptors here all came from a man aged 25-40 years with type 1 diabetes. CDR3s include the opening cysteine and the closing phenylalanine or tryptophan. D genes are given only for firm matches. Size is stated for part of the rows, as once, few or many counts, or as a class when the clone is expanded.

clone size	D gene	V gene	J gene	CDR3 DNA	CDR3 protein
NA	NA	TRBV19	TRBJ2-7	TGTGCCAGTAGTATGACAGGACGTACCTACGAGCAGTACTTC	CASSMTGRTYEQYF
NA	TRBD2	TRBV15	TRBJ2-3	TGTGCCACCAGCAGGGCCGATCCTAGCGGGGGGCCTAGCACAGATACGCAGTATTTT	CATSRADPSGGPSTDTQYF
NA	NA	TRBV18	TRBJ2-5	TGTGCCAGCTCAACTCCCCAAGAGACCCAGTACTTC	CASSTPQETQYF
NA	NA	TRBV12-5	TRBJ2-7	TGTGCTAGTGGTTTGGTATATCTGCAGTACTTC	CASGLVYLQYF
NA	TRBD1	TRBV6-5	TRBJ1-2	TGTGCCAGCAGCCATCCGGGACAGGGGGCGAATGGCTACACCTTC	CASSHPGQGANGYTF
NA	NA	TRBV5-1	TRBJ2-1	TGCGCCAGCAGCTTGGAGTCAGGGGATTTCAATGAGCAGTTCTTC	CASSLESGDFNEQFF
NA	TRBD2	TRBV9	TRBJ2-3	TGTGCCAGCAGCCCTCCGGGACTAGCGGGGGGCGGGGATACGCAGTATTTT	CASSPPGLAGGGDTQYF
few	NA	TRBV4-2	TRBJ2-3	TGTGCCAGCAGTCTACAGGGGAGGACAGATACGCAGTATTTT	CASSLQGRTDTQYF
NA	NA	TRBV11-1	TRBJ2-2	TGTGCCAGCAGCCCGAATAGGAACACCGGGGAGCTGTTTTTT	CASSPNRNTGELFF
few	NA	TRBV4-3	TRBJ1-4	TGCGCCAGCAGCCAAGGCTCGCGGACTGGTGAAAAACTGTTTTTT	CASSQGSRTGEKLFF
NA	NA	TRBV7-3	TRBJ2-2	TGTGCCAGCAGCTCAAAGAACACCGGGGAGCTGTTTTTT	CASSSKNTGELFF
NA	TRBD1	TRBV29-1	TRBJ2-1	TGCAGCGGTGTGGGACAGGGAAATGAGCAGTTCTTC	CSGVGQGNEQFF
many	NA	TRBV4-3	TRBJ2-1	TGCGCCAGCAGCCAACATGACATGGGTGAGCAGTTCTTC	CASSQHDMGEQFF
many	TRBD1	TRBV6-1	TRBJ2-7	TGTGCCAGCAAACGGGACAGGGGCTCCTACGAGCAGTACTTC	CASKRDRGSYEQYF
many	TRBD1	TRBV7-9	TRBJ2-3	TGTGCCAGCAGCTCGACAGGGGGGACGCAGTATTTT	CASSSTGGTQYF
NA	NA	TRBV18	TRBJ2-2	TGTGCCAGCTCACCAACGGGGGAGCGCAGGGAGCTGTTTTTT	CASSPTGERRELFF
few	NA	TRBV2	TRBJ2-2	TGTGCCAGCACCCGGATGGGGGCAAACACCGGGGAGCTGTTTTTT	CASTRMGANTGELFF
few	NA	TRBV4-2	TRBJ2-5	TGTGCCAGCAGCCAAGATGATTTGCCGTTTGGGGAGACCCAGTACTTC	CASSQDDLPFGETQYF
NA	NA	TRBV4-2	TRBJ2-7	TGTGCCAGCAGCCAAGCAGGGGGGGACAATAAGTACGAGCAGTACTTC	CASSQAGGDNKYEQYF
NA	NA	TRBV7-2	TRBJ1-4	TGTGCCAGCAGCTTAGCCAGGGTGGAAAAACTGTTTTTT	CASSLARVEKLFF
NA	TRBD1	TRBV28	TRBJ1-2	TGTGCCAGCAGTTCGGCCGGGACAGGGATCTCCTATGGCTACACCTTC	CASSSAGTGISYGYTF
NA	TRBD2	TRBV5-1	TRBJ2-3	TGCGCCAGCAGCTTAAGCGGGGCCCGCACAGATACGCAGTATTTT	CASSLSGARTDTQYF
NA	NA	TRBV7-9	TRBJ1-5	TGTGCCAGCAGCTTATCGTCCAATCAGCCCCAGCATTTT	CASSLSSNQPQHF
once	NA	TRBV18	TRBJ2-2	TGTGCCAGCTCACTTTCGGACGGGAACACCGGGGAGCTGTTTTTT	CASSLSDGNTGELFF
NA	NA	TRBV2	TRBJ2-3	TGTGCCAGCAGCAGGGGTGCAGATACGCAGTATTTT	CASSRGADTQYF
NA	NA	TRBV30	TRBJ1-2	TGTGCCTGGAGTGTGGGACACCTTAACTATGGCTACACCTTC	CAWSVGHLNYGYTF
NA	NA	TRBV6-5	TRBJ1-5	TGTGCCAGCAGGGTATCCGGGGGATGGGGTCAGCCCCAGCATTTT	CASRVSGGWGQPQHF
NA	TRBD2	TRBV2	TRBJ2-1	TGTGCCAGCAATTATCTAGCGGGTGGTGAGCAGTTCTTC	CASNYLAGGEQFF
NA	NA	TRBV6-4	TRBJ2-1	TGTGCCAGCAGTGAACAGGGTATCAATGAGCAGTTCTTC	CASSEQGINEQFF
NA	NA	TRBV27	TRBJ1-6	TGTGCCAGCAGTGGACACGTACGCTCCTATAATTCACCCCTCCACTTT	CASSGHVRSYNSPLHF
NA	TRBD1	TRBV6-5	TRBJ1-4	TGTGCCAGCAGTTCCGGGACAGGGGCAACTAATGAAAAACTGTTTTTT	CASSSGTGATNEKLFF
NA	TRBD1	TRBV2	TRBJ1-5	TGTGCCAGCAGCCCTGGACAGGGTGTAAATCAGCCCCAGCATTTT	CASSPGQGVNQPQHF
NA	NA	TRBV6-5	TRBJ1-2	TGTGCCAGCAGTTACTCGATGAGTGATGGCTACACCTTC	CASSYSMSDGYTF
NA	NA	TRBV7-8	TRBJ2-5	TGTGCCAGCAGCTTTACCGGGACTCTAGGAGGAGAGACCCAGTACTTC	CASSFTGTLGGETQYF
few	TRBD1	TRBV7-2	TRBJ2-7	TGTGCCAGCAGCTCGGGACAGGGACGCGAGCAGTACTTC	CASSSGQGREQYF
NA	NA	TRBV25-1	TRBJ2-7	TGTGCCAGCAGTGAATTTGCGGGGGCTAGGTACTTC	CASSEFAGARYF
few	TRBD1	TRBV18	TRBJ2-7	TGTGCCAGCTCACTCGGACAGGGGTACGAGCAGTACTTC	CASSLGQGYEQYF
NA	TRBD1	TRBV27	TRBJ1-2	TGTGCCAGCAGCCGGGACAGAATCTATGGCTACACCTTC	CASSRDRIYGYTF
NA	TRBD1	TRBV28	TRBJ2-7	TGTGCCAGCAGTTGGGGACAGCAGTACGAGCAGTACTTC	CASSWGQQYEQYF